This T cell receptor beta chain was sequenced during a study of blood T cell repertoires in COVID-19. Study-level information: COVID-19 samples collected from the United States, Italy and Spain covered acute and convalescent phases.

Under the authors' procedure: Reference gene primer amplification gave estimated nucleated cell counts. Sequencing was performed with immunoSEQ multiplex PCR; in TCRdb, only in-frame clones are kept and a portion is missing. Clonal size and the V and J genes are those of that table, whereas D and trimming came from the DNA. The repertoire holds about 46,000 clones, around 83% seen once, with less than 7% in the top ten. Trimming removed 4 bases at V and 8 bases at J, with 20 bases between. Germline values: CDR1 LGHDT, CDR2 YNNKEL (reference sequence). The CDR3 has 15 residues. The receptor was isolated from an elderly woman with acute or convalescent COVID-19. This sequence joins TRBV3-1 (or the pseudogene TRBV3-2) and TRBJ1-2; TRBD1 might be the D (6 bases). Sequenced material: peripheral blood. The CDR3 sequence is CASSLQKTGTKGYTF. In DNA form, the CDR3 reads TGTGCCAGCAGCCTTCAAAAGACAGGTACGAAAGGCTACACCTTC.